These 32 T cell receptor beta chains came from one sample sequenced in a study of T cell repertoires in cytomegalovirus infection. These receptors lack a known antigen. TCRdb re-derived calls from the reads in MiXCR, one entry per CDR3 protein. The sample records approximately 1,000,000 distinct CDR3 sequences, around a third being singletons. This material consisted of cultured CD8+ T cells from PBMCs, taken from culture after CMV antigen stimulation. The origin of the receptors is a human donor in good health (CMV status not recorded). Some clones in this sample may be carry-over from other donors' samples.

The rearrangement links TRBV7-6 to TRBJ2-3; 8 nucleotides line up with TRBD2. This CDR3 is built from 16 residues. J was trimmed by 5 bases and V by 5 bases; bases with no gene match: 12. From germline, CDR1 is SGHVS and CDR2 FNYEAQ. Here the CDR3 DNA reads TGTGCCAGCAGCAAGGGACTAGTGGGGGTAGGAGATACGCAGTATTTT. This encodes CASSKGLVGVGDTQYF.

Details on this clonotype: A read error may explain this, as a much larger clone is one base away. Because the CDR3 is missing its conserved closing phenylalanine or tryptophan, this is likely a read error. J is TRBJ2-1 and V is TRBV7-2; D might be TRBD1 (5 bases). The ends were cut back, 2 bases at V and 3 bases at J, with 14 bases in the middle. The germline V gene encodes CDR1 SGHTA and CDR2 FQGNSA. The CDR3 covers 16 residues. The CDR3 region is CASSLSGHRIYNEQFS. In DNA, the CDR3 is TGTGCCAGCAGCTTAAGTGGACACAGAATCTACAATGAGCAGTTCTCC.

CDR3 nucleotides: TGTGCCAGCAGCGCGGGAGCACCCCTCCACTTT. Its translation: CASSAGAPLHF. This chain connects TRBV5-5 to TRBJ1-6, with D hard to call. Germline V gene data show CDR1 as SGHKS and CDR2 as YYEKEE (reference sequence). Between the trimmed V and J ends, which lost 4 bases and 11 bases, there was a span of 7 bases. This CDR3 spans 11 amino acids.

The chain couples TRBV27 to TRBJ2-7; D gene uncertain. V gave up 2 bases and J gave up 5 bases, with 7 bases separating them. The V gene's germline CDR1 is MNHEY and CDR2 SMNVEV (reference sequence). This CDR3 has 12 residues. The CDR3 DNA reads TGTGCCAGCAGTTTAATCGGTGACGAGCAGTACTTC. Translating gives CASSLIGDEQYF.

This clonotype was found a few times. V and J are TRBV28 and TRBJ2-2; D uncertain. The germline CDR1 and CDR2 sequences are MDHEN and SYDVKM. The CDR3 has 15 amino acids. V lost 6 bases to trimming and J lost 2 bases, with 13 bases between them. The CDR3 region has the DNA TGTGCCAGCAGCACCCGGGCGGAAAACACCGGGGAGCTGTTTTTT. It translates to CASSTRAENTGELFF.

The DNA for the CDR3 is TGCAGTGCTAGACAGGCTACACTAAGCTCTAGCACAGATACGCAGTATTTT. Translating gives CSARQATLSSSTDTQYF. This chain uses TRBV20-1 with TRBJ2-3; D gene unclear. Germline V gives CDR1 DFQATT, CDR2 SNEGSKA (reference sequence). The CDR3 extends over 17 amino acids. V was cut by 2 bases and J by 0 bases, with 18 bases left in between.

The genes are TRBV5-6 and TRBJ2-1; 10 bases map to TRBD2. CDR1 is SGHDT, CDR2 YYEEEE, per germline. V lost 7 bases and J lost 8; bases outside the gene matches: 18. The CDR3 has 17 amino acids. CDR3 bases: TGTGCCAGCCGCGCCCGACTAGCGGGTGATTATCTTGATGAGCAGTTCTTC. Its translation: CASRARLAGDYLDEQFF. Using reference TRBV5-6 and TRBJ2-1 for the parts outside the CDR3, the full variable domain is DAGVTQSPTHLIKTRGQQVTLRCSPKSGHDTVSWYQQALGQGPQFIFQYYEEEERQRGNFPDRFSGHQFPNYSSELNVNALLLGDSALYLCASRARLAGDYLDEQFFGPGTRLTVL.

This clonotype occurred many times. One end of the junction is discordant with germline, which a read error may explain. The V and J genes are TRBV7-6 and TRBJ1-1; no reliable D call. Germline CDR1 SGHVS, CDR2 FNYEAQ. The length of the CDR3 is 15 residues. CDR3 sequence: CASSLEQNANAEAFF. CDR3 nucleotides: TGTGCCAGCAGCTTAGAACAGAACGCGAACGCTGAAGCTTTCTTT.

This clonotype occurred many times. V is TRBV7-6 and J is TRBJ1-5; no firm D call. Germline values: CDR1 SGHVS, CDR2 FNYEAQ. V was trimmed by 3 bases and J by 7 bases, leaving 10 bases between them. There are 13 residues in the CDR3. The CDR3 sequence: CASSFGVGQPQHF. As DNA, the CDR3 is TGTGCCAGCAGCTTCGGGGTAGGCCAGCCCCAGCATTTT. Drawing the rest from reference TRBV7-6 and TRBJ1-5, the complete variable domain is GAGVSQSPRYKVTKRGQDVALRCDPISGHVSLYWYRQALGQGPEFLTYFNYEAQQDKSGLPNDRFSAERPEGSISTLTIQRTEQRDSAMYRCASSFGVGQPQHFGDGTRLSIL.

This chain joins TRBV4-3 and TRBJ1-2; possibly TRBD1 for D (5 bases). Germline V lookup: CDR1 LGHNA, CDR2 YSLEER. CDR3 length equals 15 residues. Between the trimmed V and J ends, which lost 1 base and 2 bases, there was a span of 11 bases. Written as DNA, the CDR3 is TGCGCCAGCAGCCAAGGACTGACAGCGAACTATGGCTACACCTTC. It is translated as CASSQGLTANYGYTF.

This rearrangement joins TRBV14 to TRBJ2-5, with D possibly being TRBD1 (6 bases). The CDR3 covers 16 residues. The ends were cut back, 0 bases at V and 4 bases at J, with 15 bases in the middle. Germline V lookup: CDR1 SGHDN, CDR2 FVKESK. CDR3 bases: TGTGCCAGCAGCCAAGATTTAGGGGGTCAGGGAGAGACCCAGTACTTC. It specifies CASSQDLGGQGETQYF.

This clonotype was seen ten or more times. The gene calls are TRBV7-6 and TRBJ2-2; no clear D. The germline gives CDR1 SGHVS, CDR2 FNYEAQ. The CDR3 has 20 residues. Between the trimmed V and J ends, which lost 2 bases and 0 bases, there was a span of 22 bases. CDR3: CASSLIPPSDPFANTGELFF. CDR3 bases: TGTGCCAGCAGCTTAATCCCCCCGTCAGACCCGTTCGCGAACACCGGGGAGCTGTTTTTT.

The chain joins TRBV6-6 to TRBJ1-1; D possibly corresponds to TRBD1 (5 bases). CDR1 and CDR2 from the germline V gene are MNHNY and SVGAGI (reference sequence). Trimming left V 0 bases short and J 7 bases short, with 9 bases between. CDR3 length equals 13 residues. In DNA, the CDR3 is TGTGCCAGCAGTTACTCCCCTGGGGGTGAAGCTTTCTTT. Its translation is CASSYSPGGEAFF.

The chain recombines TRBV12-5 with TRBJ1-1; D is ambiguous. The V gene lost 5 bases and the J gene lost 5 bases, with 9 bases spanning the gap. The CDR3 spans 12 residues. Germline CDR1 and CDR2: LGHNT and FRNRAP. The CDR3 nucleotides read TGTGCTAGTGGTAAAGCGGGGACTGAAGCTTTCTTT. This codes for CASGKAGTEAFF. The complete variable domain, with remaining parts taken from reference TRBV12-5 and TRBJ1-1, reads DARVTQTPRHKVTEMGQEVTMRCQPILGHNTVFWYRQTMMQGLELLAYFRNRAPLDDSGMPKDRFSAEMPDATLATLKIQPSEPRDSAVYFCASGKAGTEAFFGQGTRLTVV.

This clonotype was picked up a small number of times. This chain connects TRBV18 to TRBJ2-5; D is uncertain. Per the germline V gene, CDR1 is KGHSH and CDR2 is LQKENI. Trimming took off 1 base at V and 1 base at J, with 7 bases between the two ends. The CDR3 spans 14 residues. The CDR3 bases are TGTGCCAGCTCACCACTCCAAATCCAAGAGACCCAGTACTTC. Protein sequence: CASSPLQIQETQYF.

The CDR3 reads CASSPVSGGILGYTF. As DNA, the CDR3 is TGTGCCAGCTCGCCGGTTTCGGGAGGGATCCTTGGCTACACCTTC. The rearrangement joins TRBV27 to TRBJ1-2; no clear D. The CDR3 sequence is 15 residues long. Between the trimmed V and J ends, which lost 8 bases and 7 bases, there was a span of 23 bases. In germline, CDR1 is MNHEY, CDR2 SMNVEV (reference sequence).

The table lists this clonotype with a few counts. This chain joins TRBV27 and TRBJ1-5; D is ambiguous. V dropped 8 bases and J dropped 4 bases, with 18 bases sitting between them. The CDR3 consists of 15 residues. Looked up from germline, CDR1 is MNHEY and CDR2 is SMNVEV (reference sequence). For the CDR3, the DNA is TGTGCCAGCTCTTTTGCATCCATGTGGAATCAGCCCCAGCATTTT. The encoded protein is CASSFASMWNQPQHF.

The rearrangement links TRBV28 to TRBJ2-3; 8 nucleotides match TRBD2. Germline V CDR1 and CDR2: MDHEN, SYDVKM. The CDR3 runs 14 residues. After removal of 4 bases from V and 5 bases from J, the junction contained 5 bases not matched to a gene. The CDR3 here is CASSWRGAIDTQYF. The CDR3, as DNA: TGTGCCAGCAGTTGGCGGGGGGCGATAGATACGCAGTATTTT.

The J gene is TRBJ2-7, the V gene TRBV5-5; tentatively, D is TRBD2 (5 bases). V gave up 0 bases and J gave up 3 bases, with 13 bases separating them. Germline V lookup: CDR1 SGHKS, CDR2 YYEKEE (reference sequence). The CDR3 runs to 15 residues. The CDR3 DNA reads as TGTGCCAGCAGCTTGGCCGGGGAAGCATACTACGAGCAGTACTTC. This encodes CASSLAGEAYYEQYF.

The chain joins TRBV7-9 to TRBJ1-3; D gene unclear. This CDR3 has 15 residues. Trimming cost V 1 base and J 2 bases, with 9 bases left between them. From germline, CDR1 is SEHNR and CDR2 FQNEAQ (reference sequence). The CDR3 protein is CASSLGVGTGNTIYF. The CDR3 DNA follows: TGTGCCAGCAGCTTAGGGGTTGGGACTGGAAACACCATATATTTT.

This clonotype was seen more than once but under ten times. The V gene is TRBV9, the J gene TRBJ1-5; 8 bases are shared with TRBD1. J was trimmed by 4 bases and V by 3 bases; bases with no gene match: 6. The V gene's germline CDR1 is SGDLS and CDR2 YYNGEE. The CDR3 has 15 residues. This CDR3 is CASSESGTGNQPQHF. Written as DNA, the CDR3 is TGTGCCAGCAGCGAATCCGGGACAGGTAATCAGCCCCAGCATTTT.

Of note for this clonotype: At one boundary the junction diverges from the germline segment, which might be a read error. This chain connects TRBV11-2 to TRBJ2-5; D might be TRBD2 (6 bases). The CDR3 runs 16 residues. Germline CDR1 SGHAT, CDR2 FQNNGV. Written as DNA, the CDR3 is TGTACCAGCAGCTCATTCGGTGGTCCGGGGGTTGAGACCCAGTACTTC. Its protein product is CTSSSFGGPGVETQYF.

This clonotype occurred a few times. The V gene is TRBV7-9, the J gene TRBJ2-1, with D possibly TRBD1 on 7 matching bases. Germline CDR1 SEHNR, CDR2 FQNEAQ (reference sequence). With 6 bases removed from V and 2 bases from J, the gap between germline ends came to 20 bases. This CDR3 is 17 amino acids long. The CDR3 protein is CASSVGEDRSAYNEQFF. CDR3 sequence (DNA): TGTGCCAGCAGTGTAGGGGAGGACAGGTCCGCCTACAATGAGCAGTTCTTC. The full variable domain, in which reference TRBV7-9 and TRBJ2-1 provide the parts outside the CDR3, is DTGVSQNPRHKITKRGQNVTFRCDPISEHNRLYWYRQTLGQGPEFLTYFQNEAQLEKSRLLSDRFSAERPKGSFSTLEIQRTEQGDSAMYLCASSVGEDRSAYNEQFFGPGTRLTVL.

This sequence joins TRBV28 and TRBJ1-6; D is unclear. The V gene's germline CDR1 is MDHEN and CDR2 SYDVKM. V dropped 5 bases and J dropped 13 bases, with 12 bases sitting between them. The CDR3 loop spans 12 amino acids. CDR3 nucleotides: TGTGCCAGCAGTCCAGACATTGCGCCCCTCCACTTT. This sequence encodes CASSPDIAPLHF.

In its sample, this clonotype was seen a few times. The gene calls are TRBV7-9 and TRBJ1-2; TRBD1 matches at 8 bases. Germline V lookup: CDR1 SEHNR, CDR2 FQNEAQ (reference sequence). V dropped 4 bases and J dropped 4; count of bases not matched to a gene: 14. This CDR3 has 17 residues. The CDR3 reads CASSSISGTGYTYGYTF. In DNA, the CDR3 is TGTGCCAGCAGCTCAATCTCCGGGACAGGCTACACCTATGGCTACACCTTC.

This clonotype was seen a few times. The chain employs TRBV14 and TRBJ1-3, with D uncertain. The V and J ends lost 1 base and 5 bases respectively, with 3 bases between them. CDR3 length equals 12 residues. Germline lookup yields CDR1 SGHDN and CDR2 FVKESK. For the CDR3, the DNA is TGTGCCAGCAGCCAAGTTCGAAACACCATATATTTT. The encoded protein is CASSQVRNTIYF. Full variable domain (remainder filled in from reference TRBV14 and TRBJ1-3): EAGVTQFPSHSVIEKGQTVTLRCDPISGHDNLYWYRRVMGKEIKFLLHFVKESKQDESGMPNNRFLAERTGGTYSTLKVQPAELEDSGVYFCASSQVRNTIYFGEGSWLTVV.

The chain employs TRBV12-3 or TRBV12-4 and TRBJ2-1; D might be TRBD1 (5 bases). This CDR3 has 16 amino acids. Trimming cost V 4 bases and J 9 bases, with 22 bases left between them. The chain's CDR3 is CASSSPDITSIGEQFF. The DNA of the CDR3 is TGTGCCAGCAGTTCCCCGGACATTACCTCGATCGGTGAGCAGTTCTTC.

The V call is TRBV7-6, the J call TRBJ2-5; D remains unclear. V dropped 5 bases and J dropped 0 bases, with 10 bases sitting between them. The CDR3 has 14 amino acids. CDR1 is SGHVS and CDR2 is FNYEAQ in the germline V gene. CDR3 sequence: CASSTDMYQETQYF. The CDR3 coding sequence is TGTGCCAGCAGCACTGACATGTACCAAGAGACCCAGTACTTC.

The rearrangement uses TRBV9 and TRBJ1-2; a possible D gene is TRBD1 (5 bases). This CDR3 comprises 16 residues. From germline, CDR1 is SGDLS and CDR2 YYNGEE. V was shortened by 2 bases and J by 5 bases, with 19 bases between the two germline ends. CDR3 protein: CASSVGGTAVPYGYTF. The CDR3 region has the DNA TGTGCCAGCAGCGTTGGGGGGACGGCGGTTCCTTATGGCTACACCTTC.

The CDR3 loop reads CASGSTGTVEFF. DNA for the CDR3: TGTGCCAGCGGCTCCACCGGGACAGTCGAGTTCTTC. V usage is TRBV25-1 and J usage is TRBJ2-1, with 7 bases matching TRBD1. J was trimmed by 14 bases and V by 8 bases; bases with no gene match: 12. CDR1 is MGHDK and CDR2 is SYGVNS in the germline V gene. The CDR3 has 12 residues.

CDR3 amino acids: CAISDPLVSYEQYF. For the CDR3, the DNA is TGTGCCATCAGTGACCCGCTAGTTTCCTACGAGCAGTACTTC. This chain uses TRBV10-3 with TRBJ2-7; D gene uncertain. The CDR3 is made up of 14 amino acids. The ends were cut back, 3 bases at V and 1 base at J, with 10 bases in the middle. CDR1 is ENHRY, CDR2 SYGVKD, per germline.

The CDR3 protein is CASSLGGEGNSPLHF. CDR3 in DNA: TGTGCCAGCAGCTTAGGGGGGGAGGGGAATTCACCCCTCCACTTT. The rearrangement joins TRBV7-3 to TRBJ1-6, with a weak D call TRBD1 (5 bases). The ends were cut back, 2 bases at V and 7 bases at J, with 12 bases in the middle. Germline V lookup: CDR1 SGHTA, CDR2 FQGTGA. This CDR3 has 15 amino acids.